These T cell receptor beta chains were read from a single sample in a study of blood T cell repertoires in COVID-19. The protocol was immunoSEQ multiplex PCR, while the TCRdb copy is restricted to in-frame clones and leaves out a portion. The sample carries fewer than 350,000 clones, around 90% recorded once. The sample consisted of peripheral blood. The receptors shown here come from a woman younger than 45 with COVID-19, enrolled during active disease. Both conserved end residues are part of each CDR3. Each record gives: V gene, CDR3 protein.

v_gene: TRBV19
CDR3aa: CASRRTGGTYEQYF

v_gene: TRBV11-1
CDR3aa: CASSPDRGLTDTQYF

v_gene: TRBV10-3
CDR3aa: CAIRGYSSEKLFF

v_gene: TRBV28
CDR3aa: CASTQGSWYQETQYF

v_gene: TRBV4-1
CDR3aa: CASSPLLTVPQETQYF

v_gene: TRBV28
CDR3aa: CASSLYKERGHGYTF

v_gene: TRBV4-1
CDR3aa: CASSQGGQAQFF

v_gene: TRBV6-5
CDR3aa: CASSSYRGGYTF

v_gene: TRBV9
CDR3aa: CASSAGTATGELFF

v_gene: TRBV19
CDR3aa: CASSIGQGYTEAFF

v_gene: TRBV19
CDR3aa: CASSPGQYTGELFF

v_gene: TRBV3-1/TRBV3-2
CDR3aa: CASSPSTGAYGYTF

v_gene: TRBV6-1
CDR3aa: CASSDSGGEDEQYF

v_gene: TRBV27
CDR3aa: CASSPVTQGKEYEQYF

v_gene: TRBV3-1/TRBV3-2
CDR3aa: CASSRGGAGNQPQHF

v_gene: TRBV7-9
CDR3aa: CASSPGQGIYGYTF

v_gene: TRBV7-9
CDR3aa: CASSRDRDYYGYTF

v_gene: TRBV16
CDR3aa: CASSQISAAGYF

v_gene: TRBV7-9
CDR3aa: CASSPFSDGYTF

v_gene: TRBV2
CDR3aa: CASSPSTGNYGYTF

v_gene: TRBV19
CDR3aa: CASTRRGLTEAFF

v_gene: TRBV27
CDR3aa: CASRLAGGTDEQFF

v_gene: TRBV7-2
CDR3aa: CASSRIPTNTGELFF

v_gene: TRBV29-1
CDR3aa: CSVSSQANQPQHF

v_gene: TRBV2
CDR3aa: CASTEPGVPYEQYF

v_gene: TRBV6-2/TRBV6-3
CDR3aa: CASSYSILGKDEQYF

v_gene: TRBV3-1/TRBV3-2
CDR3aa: CASSQYRAGEKLFF

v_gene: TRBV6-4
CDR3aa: CASTLLAGGSGELFF

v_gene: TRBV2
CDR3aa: CASSDTGTGTYEQYF

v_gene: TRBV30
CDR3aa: CAWSPGTGDYEQYF

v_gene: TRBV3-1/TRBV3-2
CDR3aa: CASSQVDRENGELFF

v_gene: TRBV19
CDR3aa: CASRGTSGSSYNEQFF

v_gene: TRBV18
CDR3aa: CASSSGGGRNTIYF

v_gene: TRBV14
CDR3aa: CASSQLTAYSPLHF

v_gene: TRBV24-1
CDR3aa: CATSGDRGNNQPQHF

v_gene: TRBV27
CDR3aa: CASNQGGGTPLHF

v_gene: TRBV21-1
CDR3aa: CASSSFKAGQGLARNQPQHF

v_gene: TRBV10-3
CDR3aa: CAISSEGGDSPLHF

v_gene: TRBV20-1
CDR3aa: CSASALAGDPDTQYF

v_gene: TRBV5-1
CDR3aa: CASSLVWSGTGELFF

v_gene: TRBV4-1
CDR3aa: CASSPLLQGTKNIQYF

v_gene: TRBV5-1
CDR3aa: CASSLGVAGNTDTQYF

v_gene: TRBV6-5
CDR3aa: CASSYRGAGTEAFF

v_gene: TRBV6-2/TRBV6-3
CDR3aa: CASSYSGQGKYSNQPQHF

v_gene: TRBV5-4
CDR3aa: CASSLGAGAGGTQYF

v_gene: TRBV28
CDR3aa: CATRTPMSSYEQYF

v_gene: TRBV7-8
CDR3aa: CASSLDRGSHGYTF

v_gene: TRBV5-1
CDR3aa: CASSWMGREGLDEQFF

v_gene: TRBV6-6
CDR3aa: CASRQYPGHLNSPLHF

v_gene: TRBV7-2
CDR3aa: CASSLMVAYEQYF

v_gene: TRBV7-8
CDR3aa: CASSWTSGGNEQFF

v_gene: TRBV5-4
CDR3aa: CASSRTGGMNTEAFF

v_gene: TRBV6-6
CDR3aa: CASSRRLAGDYEQYF

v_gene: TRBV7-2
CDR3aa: CASSLDSAMNTEAFF

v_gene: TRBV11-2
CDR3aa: CASSFQGAQGKLFF

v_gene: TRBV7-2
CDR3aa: CASSLARPGSTDTQYF

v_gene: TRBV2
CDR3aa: CASSEAQGAGEKLFF

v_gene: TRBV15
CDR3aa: CATSRLTYRAKNIQYF

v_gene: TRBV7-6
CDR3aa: CASSLQGARNTIYF

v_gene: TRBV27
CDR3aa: CASSLEGARYNEQFF